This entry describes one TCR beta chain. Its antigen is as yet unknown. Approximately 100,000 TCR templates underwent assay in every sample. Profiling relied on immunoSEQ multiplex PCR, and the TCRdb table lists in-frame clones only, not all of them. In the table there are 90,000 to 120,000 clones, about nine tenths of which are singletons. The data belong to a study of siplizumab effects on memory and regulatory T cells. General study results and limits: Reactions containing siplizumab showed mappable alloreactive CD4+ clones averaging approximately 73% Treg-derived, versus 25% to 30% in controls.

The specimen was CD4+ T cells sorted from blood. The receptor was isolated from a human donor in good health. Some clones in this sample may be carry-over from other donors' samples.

In DNA form, the CDR3 reads TGTGCCAGCAATCACAGGGGAGGCTATGGCTACACCTTC. It yields the protein CASNHRGGYGYTF. The chain links TRBV6-5 to TRBJ1-2; the match to TRBD1 covers 7 bases. The CDR3 runs 13 residues. Germline loops: CDR1 MNHEY, CDR2 SVGAGI. The V and J ends lost 7 bases and 4 bases, in that order; junction bases with no gene match: 6.